Listed here are 3 T cell receptor beta chains from one sample, sequenced in a study of a mutant IDH1 vaccine in newly diagnosed glioma. Their antigens remain unidentified. Some clones are missing from TCRdb's copy, which holds only in-frame ones; the method was immunoSEQ multiplex PCR. The sample consists of about 82,000 clones, around 85% of them appearing once. The time point is: week 23, last vaccination. The vaccine gave 300 ug of a 20-mer mutant IDH1 peptide subcutaneously per dose. The sample here was PBMCs, taken from a glioma patient whose treatment included an IDH1 peptide vaccine. The receptors originated from a man under 40 with glioma. Some clones in this sample may be carry-over from other donors' samples.

The chain is built from TRBV21-1 and TRBJ2-1; the D call in the table, TRBD1, was not verified against the DNA. TRBV21-1 is labeled a pseudogene. CDR3 length equals 18 residues. The CDR3 bases are TGTGCCAGCAGCAAAGGGGTCCCCGGGACAGACCGACGGGATGAGCAGTTCTTC. Protein sequence: CASSKGVPGTDRRDEQFF.

The chain combines TRBV30 with TRBJ1-2; D perhaps matches TRBD1 (5 bases). This CDR3 has 14 amino acids. The V and J ends lost 0 bases and 8 bases respectively, with 16 bases between them. CDR1 is GTSNPN and CDR2 is SVGIG in the germline V gene (reference sequence). The DNA for the CDR3 is TGTGCCTGGAGTGTACTAGGGACGGCGGGGGGCTACACCTTC. It specifies CAWSVLGTAGGYTF.

The V call is TRBV6-6, the J call TRBJ2-7; D remains unclear. The CDR3 is 16 residues long. From germline, CDR1 is MNHNY and CDR2 SVGAGI (reference sequence). V lost 0 bases, J lost 1 base, and 13 bases lay in between. CDR3: CASSYSINRGSYEQYF. The CDR3, as DNA: TGTGCCAGCAGTTACTCAATCAACCGCGGATCCTACGAGCAGTACTTC.